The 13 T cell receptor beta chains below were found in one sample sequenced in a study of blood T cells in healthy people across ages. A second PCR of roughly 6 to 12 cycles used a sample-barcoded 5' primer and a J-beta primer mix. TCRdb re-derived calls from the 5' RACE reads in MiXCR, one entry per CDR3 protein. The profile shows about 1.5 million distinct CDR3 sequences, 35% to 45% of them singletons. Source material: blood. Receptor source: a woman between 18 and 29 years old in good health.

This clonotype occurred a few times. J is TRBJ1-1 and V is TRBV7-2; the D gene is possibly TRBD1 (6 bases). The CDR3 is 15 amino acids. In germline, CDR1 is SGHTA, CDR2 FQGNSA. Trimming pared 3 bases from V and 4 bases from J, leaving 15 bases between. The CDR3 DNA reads TGTGCCAGCAGCTTTCCCCGGGCAGGGGCCACTGAAGCTTTCTTT. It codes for CASSFPRAGATEAFF.

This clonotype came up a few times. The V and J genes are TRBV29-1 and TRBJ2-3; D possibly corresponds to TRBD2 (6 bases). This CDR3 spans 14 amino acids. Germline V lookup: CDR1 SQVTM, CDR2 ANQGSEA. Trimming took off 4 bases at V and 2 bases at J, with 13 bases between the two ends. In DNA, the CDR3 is TGCAGCGTTGGGGGCGGGGATATCACAGATACGCAGTATTTT. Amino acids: CSVGGGDITDTQYF.

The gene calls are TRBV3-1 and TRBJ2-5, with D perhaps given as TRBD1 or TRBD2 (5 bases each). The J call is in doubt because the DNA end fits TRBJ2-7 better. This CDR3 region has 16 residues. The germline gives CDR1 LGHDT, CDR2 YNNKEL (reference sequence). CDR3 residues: CASSQTNRPFGHEQYF. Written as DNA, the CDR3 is TGTGCCAGCAGCCAGACTAACAGGCCCTTTGGCCACGAGCAGTACTTC.

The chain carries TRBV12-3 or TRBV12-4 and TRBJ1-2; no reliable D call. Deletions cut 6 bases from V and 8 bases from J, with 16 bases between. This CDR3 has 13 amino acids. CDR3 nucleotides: TGTGCCAGCAGCTACGGAAAGGAAGGGGGCTACACCTTC. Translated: CASSYGKEGGYTF.

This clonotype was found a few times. CDR3: CASSESRAQGGFYEQYF. CDR3 DNA sequence: TGTGCCAGCAGTGAATCTCGGGCTCAGGGGGGTTTCTACGAGCAGTACTTC. The gene calls are TRBV25-1 and TRBJ2-7, with D maybe TRBD1 (7 bases). Germline loops: CDR1 MGHDK, CDR2 SYGVNS. This CDR3 contains 17 residues. Trimming took off 1 base at V and 3 bases at J, with 19 bases between the two ends.

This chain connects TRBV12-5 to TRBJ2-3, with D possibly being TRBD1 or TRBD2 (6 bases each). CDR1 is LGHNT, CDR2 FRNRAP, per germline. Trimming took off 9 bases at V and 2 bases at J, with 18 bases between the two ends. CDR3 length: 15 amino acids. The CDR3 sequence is CASSEGRGLTDTQYF. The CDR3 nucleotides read TGTGCTAGCTCGGAGGGACGGGGGCTCACAGATACGCAGTATTTT.

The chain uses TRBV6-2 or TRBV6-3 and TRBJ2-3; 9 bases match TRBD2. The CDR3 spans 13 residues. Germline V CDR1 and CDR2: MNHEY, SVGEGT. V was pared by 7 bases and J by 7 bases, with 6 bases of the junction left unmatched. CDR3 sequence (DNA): TGTGCCAGCAAAGCGGGAGGCATGCATACGCAGTATTTT. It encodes CASKAGGMHTQYF.

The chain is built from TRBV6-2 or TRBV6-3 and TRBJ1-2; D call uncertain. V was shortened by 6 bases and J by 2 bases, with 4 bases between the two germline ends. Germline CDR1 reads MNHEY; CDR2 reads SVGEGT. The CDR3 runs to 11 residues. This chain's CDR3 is CASRPNYGYTF. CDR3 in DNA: TGTGCCAGCAGGCCGAACTATGGCTACACCTTC.

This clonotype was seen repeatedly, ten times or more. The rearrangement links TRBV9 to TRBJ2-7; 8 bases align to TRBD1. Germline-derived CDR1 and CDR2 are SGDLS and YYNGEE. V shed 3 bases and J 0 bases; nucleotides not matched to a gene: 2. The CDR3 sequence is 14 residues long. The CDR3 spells CASSAGGSSYEQYF. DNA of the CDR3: TGTGCCAGCAGCGCAGGGGGCAGCTCCTACGAGCAGTACTTC.

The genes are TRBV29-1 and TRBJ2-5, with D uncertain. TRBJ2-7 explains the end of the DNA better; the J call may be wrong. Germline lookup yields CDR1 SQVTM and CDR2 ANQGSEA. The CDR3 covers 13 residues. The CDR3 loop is CSVGPERPYEQYF. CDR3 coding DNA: TGCAGCGTTGGTCCTGAGAGGCCCTACGAGCAGTACTTC.

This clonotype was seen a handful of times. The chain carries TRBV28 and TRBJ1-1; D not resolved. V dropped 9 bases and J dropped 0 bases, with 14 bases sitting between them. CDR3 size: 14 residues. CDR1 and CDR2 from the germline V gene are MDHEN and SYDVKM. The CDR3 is CASTARAMNTEAFF. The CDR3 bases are TGTGCCAGTACTGCGAGGGCCATGAACACTGAAGCTTTCTTT.

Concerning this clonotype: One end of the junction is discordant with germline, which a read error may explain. CDR3 DNA sequence: TGCGCCAGCGGCTTGAACCTCCGGGACACCAACAATGAGCAGTTCTTC. Protein: CASGLNLRDTNNEQFF. The chain couples TRBV5-1 to TRBJ2-1, with D perhaps TRBD1 (6 bases). The CDR3 has 16 amino acids. Germline values: CDR1 SGHRS, CDR2 YFSETQ.

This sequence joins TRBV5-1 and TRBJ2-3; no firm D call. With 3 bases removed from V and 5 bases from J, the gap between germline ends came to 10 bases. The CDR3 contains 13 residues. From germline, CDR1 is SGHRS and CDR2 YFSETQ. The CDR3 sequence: CASSWTAQDTQYF. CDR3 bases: TGCGCCAGCAGCTGGACCGCTCAAGATACGCAGTATTTT.